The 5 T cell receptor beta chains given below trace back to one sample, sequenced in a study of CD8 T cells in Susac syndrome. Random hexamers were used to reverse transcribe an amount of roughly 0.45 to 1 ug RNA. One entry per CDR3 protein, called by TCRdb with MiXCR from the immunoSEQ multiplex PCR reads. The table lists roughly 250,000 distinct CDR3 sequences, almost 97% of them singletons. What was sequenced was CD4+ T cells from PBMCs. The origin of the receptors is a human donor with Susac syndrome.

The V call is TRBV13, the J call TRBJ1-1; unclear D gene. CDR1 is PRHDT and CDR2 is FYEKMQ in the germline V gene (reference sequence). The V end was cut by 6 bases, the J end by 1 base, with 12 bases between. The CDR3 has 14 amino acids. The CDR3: CASSVPQENTEAFF. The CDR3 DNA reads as TGTGCCAGCAGTGTCCCCCAGGAGAACACTGAAGCTTTCTTT. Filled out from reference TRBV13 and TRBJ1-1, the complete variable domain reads AAGVIQSPRHLIKEKRETATLKCYPIPRHDTVYWYQQGPGQDPQFLISFYEKMQSDKGSIPDRFSAQQFSDYHSELNMSSLELGDSALYFCASSVPQENTEAFFGQGTRLTVV.

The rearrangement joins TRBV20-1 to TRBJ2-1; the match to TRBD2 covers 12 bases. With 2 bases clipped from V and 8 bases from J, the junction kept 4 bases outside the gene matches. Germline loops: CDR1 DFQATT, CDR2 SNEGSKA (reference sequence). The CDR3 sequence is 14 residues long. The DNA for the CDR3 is TGCAGTGCTAGAAGGCTAGCGGGAGGGTATGAGCAGTTCTTC. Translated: CSARRLAGGYEQFF.

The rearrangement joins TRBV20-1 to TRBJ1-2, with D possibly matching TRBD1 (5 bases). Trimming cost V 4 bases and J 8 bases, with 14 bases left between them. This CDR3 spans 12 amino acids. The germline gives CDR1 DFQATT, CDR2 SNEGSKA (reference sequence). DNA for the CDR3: TGCAGTGCTACCAGCGGACAAAAGGGCTACACCTTC. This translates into CSATSGQKGYTF.

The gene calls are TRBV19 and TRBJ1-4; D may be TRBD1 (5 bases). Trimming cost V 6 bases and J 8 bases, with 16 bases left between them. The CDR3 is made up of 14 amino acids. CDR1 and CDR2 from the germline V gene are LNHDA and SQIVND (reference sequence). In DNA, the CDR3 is TGTGCCAGTAGGGAAAACCCAGGGCCCGAAAAACTGTTTTTT. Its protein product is CASRENPGPEKLFF.

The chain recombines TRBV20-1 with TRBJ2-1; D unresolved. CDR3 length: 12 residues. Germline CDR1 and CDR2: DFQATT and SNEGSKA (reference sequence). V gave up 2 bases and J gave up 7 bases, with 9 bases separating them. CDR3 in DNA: TGCAGTGCTAGATACTTCGAGAATGAGCAGTTCTTC. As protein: CSARYFENEQFF.